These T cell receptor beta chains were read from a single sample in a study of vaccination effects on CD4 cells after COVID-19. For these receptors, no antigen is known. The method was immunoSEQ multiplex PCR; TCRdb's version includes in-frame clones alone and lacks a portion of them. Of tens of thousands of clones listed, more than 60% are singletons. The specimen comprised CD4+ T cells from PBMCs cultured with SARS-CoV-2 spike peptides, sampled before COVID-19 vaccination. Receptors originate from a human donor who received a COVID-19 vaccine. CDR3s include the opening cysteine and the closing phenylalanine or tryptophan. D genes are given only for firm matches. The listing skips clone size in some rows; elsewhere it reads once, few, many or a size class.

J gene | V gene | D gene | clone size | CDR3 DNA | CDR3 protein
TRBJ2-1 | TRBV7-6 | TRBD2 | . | TGTGCCAGCAGCTCGGGCGGGGCGGGAGCGAATGAGCAGTTCTTC | CASSSGGAGANEQFF
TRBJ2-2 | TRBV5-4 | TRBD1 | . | TGTGCCAGCAGCTGGCAGGGGGCCGACACCGGGGAGCTGTTTTTT | CASSWQGADTGELFF
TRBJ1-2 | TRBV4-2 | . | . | TGTGCCAGCAGCCAACAACGTGGCTACACCTTC | CASSQQRGYTF
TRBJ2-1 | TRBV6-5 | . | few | TGTGCCAGCAGTTACTCTCCCACGAGCTCCTACAATGAGCAGTTCTTC | CASSYSPTSSYNEQFF
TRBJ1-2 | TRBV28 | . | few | TGTGCCAACGCGCCGCTTACCGCTAACGGCTACACCTTC | CANAPLTANGYTF
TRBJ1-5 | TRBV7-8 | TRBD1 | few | TGTGCCAGCAGCACCGGGACAGGGCGCTTACGCAATCAGCCCCAGCATTTT | CASSTGTGRLRNQPQHF
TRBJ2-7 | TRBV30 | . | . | TGTGCCTGGAGGATGGGGGGCGCGGGGTACGAGCAGTACTTC | CAWRMGGAGYEQYF
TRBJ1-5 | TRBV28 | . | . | TGTGCCAGCAGCTTGGGGAGTCAGCCCCAGCATTTT | CASSLGSQPQHF
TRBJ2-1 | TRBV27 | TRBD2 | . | TGTGCCAGCGTTGGGACTAGCTCGTCCTACAATGAGCAGTTCTTC | CASVGTSSSYNEQFF
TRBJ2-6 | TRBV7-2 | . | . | TGTGCCAGCAGCCTGGCTGGGGCCAACGTCCTGACTTTC | CASSLAGANVLTF
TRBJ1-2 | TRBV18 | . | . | TGTGCCAGCTCACCGCAGGGGAACGATGGCTACACCTTC | CASSPQGNDGYTF
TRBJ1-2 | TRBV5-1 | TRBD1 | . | TGCGCCAGCAGCATAGACAGGGGAGGTTCCGGCTACACCTTC | CASSIDRGGSGYTF
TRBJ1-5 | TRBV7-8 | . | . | TGTGCCAGCAGCTTAGGTTTGGGGCCCCAGCATTTT | CASSLGLGPQHF
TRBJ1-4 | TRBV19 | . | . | TGTGCCAGTAGTAACCGGGACGGTAATGAAAAACTGTTTTTT | CASSNRDGNEKLFF
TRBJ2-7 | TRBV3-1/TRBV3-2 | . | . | TGTGCCAGCAGCCGTGGTAGAGATTTCGAGCAGTACTTC | CASSRGRDFEQYF
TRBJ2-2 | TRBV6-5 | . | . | TGTGCCAGCAGGGGAAAGGGGGATGCCACCGGGGAGCTGTTTTTT | CASRGKGDATGELFF
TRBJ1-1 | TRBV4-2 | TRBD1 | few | TGTGCCAGCAGTTTGGACAGGGGGCTGGGCACTGAAGCTTTCTTT | CASSLDRGLGTEAFF
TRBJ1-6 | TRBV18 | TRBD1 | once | TGTGCCAGCTCCGGACAGGGGCTCAATAATTCACCCCTCCACTTT | CASSGQGLNNSPLHF
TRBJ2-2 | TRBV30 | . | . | TGTGCCTGGAGTGTTCAGGTCCCCGGGGAGCTGTTTTTT | CAWSVQVPGELFF
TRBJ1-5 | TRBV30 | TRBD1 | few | TGTGCCTGGAGTGTAGGGGACAGGGTCGGGCAGCCCCAGCATTTT | CAWSVGDRVGQPQHF
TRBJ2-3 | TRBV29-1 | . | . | TGCAGCGTTGATCGAAGGTTGTCCCTCAGCACAGATACGCAGTATTTT | CSVDRRLSLSTDTQYF
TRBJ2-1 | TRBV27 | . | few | TGTGCCAGCAGTTTAAAGGGGAGCTCCTACAATGAGCAGTTCTTC | CASSLKGSSYNEQFF
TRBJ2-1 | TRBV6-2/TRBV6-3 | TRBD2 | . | TGTGCCAGCAGTTACTCAGGGCTAGCGGGGGTGTACAATGAGCAGTTCTTC | CASSYSGLAGVYNEQFF
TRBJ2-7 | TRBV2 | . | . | TGTGCCAGCAGTGACGCTAGTAGATCCTACGAGCAGTACTTC | CASSDASRSYEQYF
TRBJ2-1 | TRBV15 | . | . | TGTGCCACCAGCAGAGTAAGGGGACCCGGGGGGCCCTACAATGAGCAGTTCTTC | CATSRVRGPGGPYNEQFF
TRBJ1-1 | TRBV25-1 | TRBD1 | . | TGTGCCAGCAGTGAATATACGAGGGACAGAATTTCCGAAGCTTTCTTT | CASSEYTRDRISEAFF
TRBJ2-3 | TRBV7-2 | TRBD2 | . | TGTGCCAGCAGCTTAAGAATTAGCGGGGGAGGGGATACGCAGTATTTT | CASSLRISGGGDTQYF
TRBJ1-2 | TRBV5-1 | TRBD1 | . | TGCGCCAGCAGCTTGGGGCTTTTGGCAGGGGGCAACTATGGCTACACCTTC | CASSLGLLAGGNYGYTF
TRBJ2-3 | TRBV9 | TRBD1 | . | TGTGCCAGCAGCCCCGATGTAGGGGGCCGGATCACAGATACGCAGTATTTT | CASSPDVGGRITDTQYF
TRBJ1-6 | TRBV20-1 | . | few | TGCAGTGCTACCAATAATTCACCCCTCCACTTT | CSATNNSPLHF
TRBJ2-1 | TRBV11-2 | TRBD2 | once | TGTGCCAGCAGCACTGGGACTAGCGGGGTCTATGAGCAGTTCTTC | CASSTGTSGVYEQFF
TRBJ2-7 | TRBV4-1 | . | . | TGCGCCAGCAGCCAACCTACCCGGCGGGGCAGGGGCTCCGAGCAGTACTTC | CASSQPTRRGRGSEQYF
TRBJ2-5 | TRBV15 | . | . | TGTGCCACCAGCAGCCAGGGAACCCAAGAGACCCAGTACTTC | CATSSQGTQETQYF
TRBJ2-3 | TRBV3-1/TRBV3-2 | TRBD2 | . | TGTGCCAGCAGCCCTAGCGGGGGGGGGAGAGATACGCAGTATTTT | CASSPSGGGRDTQYF
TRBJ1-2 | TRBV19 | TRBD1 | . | TGTGCCAGTAGTATAGAGTACAGGGGGCGCGTCGGTTATGGCTACACCTTC | CASSIEYRGRVGYGYTF
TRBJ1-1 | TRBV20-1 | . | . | TGCAGTGCTAGTGCTGGGGGGACGAACACTGAAGCTTTCTTT | CSASAGGTNTEAFF
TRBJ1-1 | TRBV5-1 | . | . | TGCGCCAGCAGCTTGGAGTTTCGGGGCACTGAAGCTTTCTTT | CASSLEFRGTEAFF
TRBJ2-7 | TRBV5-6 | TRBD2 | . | TGTGCCAGCAGTCAACTAGCGGGGGGGACCTACGAGCAGTACTTC | CASSQLAGGTYEQYF
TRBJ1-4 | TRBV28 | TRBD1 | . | TGTGCCAGCAGGTTCAGACAGGGGCTAAAGATGAGCGGCAATAATGAAAAACTGTTTTTT | CASRFRQGLKMSGNNEKLFF
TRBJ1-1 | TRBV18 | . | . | TGTGCCAGCTCACCACCGAACCCAGGGATGAACACTGAAGCTTTCTTT | CASSPPNPGMNTEAFF
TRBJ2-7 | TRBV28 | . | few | TGTGCCAGCAGTTTACGGGGGCCTCCCTACGAGCAGTACTTC | CASSLRGPPYEQYF
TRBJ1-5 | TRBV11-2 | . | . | TGTGCCAGCAGCTTAGGGAGTAGCAATCAGCCCCAGCATTTT | CASSLGSSNQPQHF
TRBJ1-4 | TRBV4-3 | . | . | TGCGCCAGCAGCCAAGTTACAGTCACCGAAAAACTGTTTTTT | CASSQVTVTEKLFF
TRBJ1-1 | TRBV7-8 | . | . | TGTGCCAGCAGCTTGTTTCGGAGGGACACTGAAGCTTTCTTT | CASSLFRRDTEAFF
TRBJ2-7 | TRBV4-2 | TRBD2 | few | TGTGCCAGCAGCCCCGGGGGGGTTTACTACGAGCAGTACTTC | CASSPGGVYYEQYF
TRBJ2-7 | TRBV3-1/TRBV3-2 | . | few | TGTGCCAGCAGCCAAGGCCCCTCCTCCTACGAGCAGTACTTC | CASSQGPSSYEQYF
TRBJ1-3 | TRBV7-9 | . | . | TGTGCCAGCAGTCAAGACCCCGTCGCCTCTGGAAACACCATATATTTT | CASSQDPVASGNTIYF
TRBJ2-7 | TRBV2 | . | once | TGTGCCAGCAGTGGCGCTGGCGAGCAGTACTTC | CASSGAGEQYF
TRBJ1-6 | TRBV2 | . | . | TGTGCCAGCAACAGGGTGGATTCACCCCTCCACTTT | CASNRVDSPLHF
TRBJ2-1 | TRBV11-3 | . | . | TGTGCCAGCAGCCTCCAGGGAGATGAGCAGTTCTTC | CASSLQGDEQFF
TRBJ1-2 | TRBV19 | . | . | TGTGCCAGTAGTTCTCGACAGGCGGCTATGAGAGGCTACACCTTC | CASSSRQAAMRGYTF
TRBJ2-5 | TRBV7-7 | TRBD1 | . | TGTGCTAGCAGCTTGGACAGGGGGAGAGAGACCCAGTACTTC | CASSLDRGRETQYF
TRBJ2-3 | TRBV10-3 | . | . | TGTGCCATCAGCGCCCGTGTTGCAGATACGCAGTATTTT | CAISARVADTQYF